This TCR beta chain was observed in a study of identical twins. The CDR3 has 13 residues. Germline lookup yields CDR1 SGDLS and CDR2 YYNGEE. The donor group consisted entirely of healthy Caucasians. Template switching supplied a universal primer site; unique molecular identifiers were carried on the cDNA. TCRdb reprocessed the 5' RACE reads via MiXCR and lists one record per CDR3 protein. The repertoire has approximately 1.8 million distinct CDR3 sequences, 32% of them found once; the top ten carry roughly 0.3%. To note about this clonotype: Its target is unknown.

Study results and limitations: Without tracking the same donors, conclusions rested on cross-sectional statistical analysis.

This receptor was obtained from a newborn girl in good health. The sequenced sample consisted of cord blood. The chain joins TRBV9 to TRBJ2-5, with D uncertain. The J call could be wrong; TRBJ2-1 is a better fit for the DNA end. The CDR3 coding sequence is TGTGCCAGCAGCGTATCTCTTGAAGAGACCCAGTTCTTC. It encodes CASSVSLEETQFF.